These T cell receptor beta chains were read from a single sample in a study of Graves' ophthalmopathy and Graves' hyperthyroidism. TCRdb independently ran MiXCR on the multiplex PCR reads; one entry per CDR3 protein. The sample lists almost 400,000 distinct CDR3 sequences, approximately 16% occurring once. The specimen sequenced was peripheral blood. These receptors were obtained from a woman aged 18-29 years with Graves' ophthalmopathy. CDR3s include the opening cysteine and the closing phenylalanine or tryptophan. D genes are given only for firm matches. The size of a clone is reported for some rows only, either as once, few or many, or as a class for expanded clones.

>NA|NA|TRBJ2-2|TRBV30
TGTGCCTGGAGTGTACTATCCATTAAATTTAACACCGGGGAGCTGTTTTTT
CAWSVLSIKFNTGELFF
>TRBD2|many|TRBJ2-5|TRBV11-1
TGTGCCAGCAGCTTACCAAATCTAGCGGGGGTAGAAGAGACCCAGTACTTC
CASSLPNLAGVEETQYF
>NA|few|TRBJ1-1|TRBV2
TGTGCCAGCCAAGGGTATAGGAGCACTGAAGCTTTCTTT
CASQGYRSTEAFF
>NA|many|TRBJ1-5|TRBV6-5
TGTGCCAGCAGTTACATTGTCAGGGGAGGCAATCAGCCCCAGCATTTT
CASSYIVRGGNQPQHF
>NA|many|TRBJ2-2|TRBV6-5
TGTGCCAGCAGTTACTCGATTTTCTGGGCGAACACCGGGGAGCTGTTTTTT
CASSYSIFWANTGELFF
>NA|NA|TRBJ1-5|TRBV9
TGTGCCAGCAGCCCAGGGGTAAGTCAGCCCCAGCATTTT
CASSPGVSQPQHF
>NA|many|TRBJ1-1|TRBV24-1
TGTGCCACCAGTGAAGACAGGCCGAACACTGAAGCTTTCTTT
CATSEDRPNTEAFF
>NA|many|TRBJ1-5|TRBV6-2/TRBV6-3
TGTGCCAGCAGTTACATATTTGGATTTAGCAATCAGCCCCAGCATTTT
CASSYIFGFSNQPQHF
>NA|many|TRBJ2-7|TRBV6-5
TGTGCCAGCAGTACCGGGACAAACCTCGCCTACGAGCAGTACTTC
CASSTGTNLAYEQYF
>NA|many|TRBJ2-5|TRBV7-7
TGTGCTAGCAGCACCCTGGTGGGGTTAGAGACCCAGTACTTC
CASSTLVGLETQYF
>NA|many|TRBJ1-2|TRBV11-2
TGTGCCAGCAGCTTAGAGACAGGACCTAACTATGGCTACACCTTC
CASSLETGPNYGYTF
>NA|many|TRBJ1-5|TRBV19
TGTGCCAGTAGTGAGCGACAGAGCAATCAGCCCCAGCATTTT
CASSERQSNQPQHF
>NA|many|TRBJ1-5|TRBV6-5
TGTGCCAGCGATTATTCAGAGAATCAGCCCCAGCATTTT
CASDYSENQPQHF
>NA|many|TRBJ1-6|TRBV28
TGTGCCAGCAGTTGGTCGGGCGGGGGTCCCCTCCACTTT
CASSWSGGGPLHF
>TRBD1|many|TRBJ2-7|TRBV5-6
TGTGCCAGCAGCTTGAGGGCAGGGGGCTTGTACGAGCAGTACTTC
CASSLRAGGLYEQYF
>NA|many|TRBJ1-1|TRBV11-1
TGTGCCAGCAGCCCCCTTGAGGGGACTGGGAACACTGAAGCTTTCTTT
CASSPLEGTGNTEAFF
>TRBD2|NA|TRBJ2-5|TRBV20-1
TGCAGTGCTAGATATAGCGGGACGGAGACCCAGTACTTC
CSARYSGTETQYF
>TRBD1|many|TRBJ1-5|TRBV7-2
TGTGCCAGCAGCTTTTTACAGGGGGGTAATCAGCCCCAGCATTTT
CASSFLQGGNQPQHF
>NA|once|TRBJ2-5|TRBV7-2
TGTGCCAGCAGCCTAGTCCGCTCTGGGGGGGAGACCCAGTACTTC
CASSLVRSGGETQYF
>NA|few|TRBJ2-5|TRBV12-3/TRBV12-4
TGTGCCAGCAGTTTACCGGAAGAGACCCAGTACTTC
CASSLPEETQYF
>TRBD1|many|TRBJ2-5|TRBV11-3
TGTGCCAGCAGCTTACGTAGATGGGGACAGGGGATAGATGAGACCCAGTACTTC
CASSLRRWGQGIDETQYF
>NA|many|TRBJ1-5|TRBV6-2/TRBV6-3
TGTGCCAGCGAAAGGAGGGGGGGACAGCCCCAGCATTTT
CASERRGGQPQHF
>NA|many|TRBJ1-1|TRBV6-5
TGTGCCAGCAGATATTCCGGACGGCTCCATATGAACACTGAAGCTTTCTTT
CASRYSGRLHMNTEAFF
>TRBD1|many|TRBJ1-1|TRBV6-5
TGTGCCAGCAGTTACAGCGGACAGGCGAACACTGAAGCTTTCTTT
CASSYSGQANTEAFF
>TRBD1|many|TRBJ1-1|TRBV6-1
TGTGCCAGCGCCGGTGGGACAGTCCCTGAAGCTTTCTTT
CASAGGTVPEAFF
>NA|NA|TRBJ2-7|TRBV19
TGTGCCAGTAGTCGGGAACGGTCCTACGAGCAGTACTTC
CASSRERSYEQYF
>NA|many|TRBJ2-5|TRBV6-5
TGTGCCAGCAGTTACCCGGGGGTAGAAGAGACCCAGTACTTC
CASSYPGVEETQYF
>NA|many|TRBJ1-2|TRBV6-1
TGTGCCAGCGGTCCCTTCACGGGACGGAACTATGGCTACACCTTC
CASGPFTGRNYGYTF